Shown below are 5 T cell receptor beta chains from a single sample sequenced in a study of cytomegalovirus exposure and HLA in healthy donors. The PCR had 60 Vbeta and 13 Jbeta primers. Here immunoSEQ multiplex PCR was the method, and the copy in TCRdb shows in-frame clones only, minus some. The sample yields some 97,000 clones, about 68% seen once. Sequencing was performed on PBMCs. These TCRs come from a male donor in good health and CMV-seropositive.

This clone was counted at least ten times. The V call is TRBV19, the J call TRBJ2-3; possibly TRBD2 for D (5 bases). Germline V gene data show CDR1 as LNHDA and CDR2 as SQIVND (reference sequence). The CDR3 loop spans 17 amino acids. The V gene lost 6 bases and the J gene lost 1 base, with 20 bases spanning the gap. As DNA, the CDR3 is TGTGCCAGTAGACCTCTGGCGGGCTCAATCCGCACAGATACGCAGTATTTT. Translation gives CASRPLAGSIRTDTQYF. Filled out from reference TRBV19 and TRBJ2-3, the complete variable domain reads DGGITQSPKYLFRKEGQNVTLSCEQNLNHDAMYWYRQDPGQGLRLIYYSQIVNDFQKGDIAEGYSVSREKKESFPLTVTSAQKNPTAFYLCASRPLAGSIRTDTQYFGPGTRLTVL.

The rearrangement uses TRBV27 and TRBJ1-5; TRBD1 might be the D (5 bases). V was trimmed by 4 bases and J by 7 bases, leaving 11 bases between them. This CDR3 region has 13 residues. Germline V lookup: CDR1 MNHEY, CDR2 SMNVEV (reference sequence). The CDR3 DNA is TGTGCCAGCAGTTCCAGGGTTTCCCAGCCCCAGCATTTT. It translates to CASSSRVSQPQHF.

V is TRBV28 and J is TRBJ1-5, with TRBD1 matching 8 bases. Germline CDR1 MDHEN, CDR2 SYDVKM. The junction had 8 bases not matched to a gene; V was cut back by 2 bases and J by 2 bases. The CDR3 consists of 17 residues. In nucleotides, the CDR3 is TGTGCCAGCAGTTTAGGATCGACAGGGGAGGGCAATCAGCCCCAGCATTTT. As protein: CASSLGSTGEGNQPQHF.

The V and J genes are TRBV5-6 and TRBJ1-4, with TRBD1 identical over 10 bases. The V and J ends lost 4 bases and 0 bases, in that order; junction bases with no gene match: 3. Germline V gene sequence: CDR1 SGHDT, CDR2 YYEEEE. This CDR3 is 16 amino acids long. CDR3 bases: TGTGCCAGCAGCGGCGGACAGGGGGCAACTAATGAAAAACTGTTTTTT. Translated: CASSGGQGATNEKLFF. Based on the CDR3 plus reference TRBV5-6 and TRBJ1-4, the full variable domain is DAGVTQSPTHLIKTRGQQVTLRCSPKSGHDTVSWYQQALGQGPQFIFQYYEEEERQRGNFPDRFSGHQFPNYSSELNVNALLLGDSALYLCASSGGQGATNEKLFFGSGTQLSVL.

V usage is TRBV7-2 and J usage is TRBJ2-2; 7 bases fit TRBD2. V lost 8 bases and J lost 3; bases outside the gene matches: 6. The CDR3 length is 14 residues. Germline-derived CDR1 and CDR2 are SGHTA and FQGNSA. CDR3 nucleotides: TGTGCCAGCCGCGGGGGAATCTACACCGGGGAGCTGTTTTTT. Its translation: CASRGGIYTGELFF.